This T cell receptor beta chain was identified during a study of shared clonotypes between healthy human individuals. Study-wide context: The donors, a couple of women and a few men, were aged 18 to 49. Overall study results and limits: Among non-shared clonotypes, generation probabilities were lower than among those shared by all four donors. On the whole, naive subsets had larger estimated richness than memory subsets had.

This clone was picked up one time. Its specificity is not known. None of the donors, who were healthy HIV-negative adults, had recently had acute infections or vaccinations. The CDR3 contains 11 residues. Germline loops: CDR1 GTSNPN, CDR2 SVGIG (reference sequence). After removal of 4 bases from V and 11 bases from J, the junction contained 6 bases not matched to a gene. The data were produced by immunoSEQ multiplex PCR, yet TCRdb's version contains in-frame clones alone and is incomplete. Of around 1,100,000 clones listed, approximately 77% were seen once; the top ten hold 0.89%. Sequenced: memory CD4+ T cells from PBMCs. Described subset: CD45RA-negative fraction. The chain employs TRBV30 and TRBJ1-1, with 8 positions matching TRBD1. The sequence came from a man aged 18 to 35 in good health. Some clones in this sample may be carry-over from other donors' samples. The CDR3 DNA sequence: TGTGCCTGGATAACAGGGGGGGTTGCTTTCTTT. It encodes CAWITGGVAFF.